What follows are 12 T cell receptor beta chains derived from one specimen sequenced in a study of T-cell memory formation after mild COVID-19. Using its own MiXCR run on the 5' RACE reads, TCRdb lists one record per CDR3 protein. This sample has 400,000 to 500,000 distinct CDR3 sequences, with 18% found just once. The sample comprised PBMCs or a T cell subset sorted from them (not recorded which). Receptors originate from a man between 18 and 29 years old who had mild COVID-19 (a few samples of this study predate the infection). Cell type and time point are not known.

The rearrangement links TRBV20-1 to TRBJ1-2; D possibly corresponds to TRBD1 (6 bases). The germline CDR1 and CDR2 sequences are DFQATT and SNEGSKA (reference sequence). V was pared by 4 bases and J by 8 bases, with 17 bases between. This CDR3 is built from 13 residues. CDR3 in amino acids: CSATFGQGSGYTF. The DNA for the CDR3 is TGCAGTGCTACCTTTGGCCAGGGGTCGGGCTACACCTTC.

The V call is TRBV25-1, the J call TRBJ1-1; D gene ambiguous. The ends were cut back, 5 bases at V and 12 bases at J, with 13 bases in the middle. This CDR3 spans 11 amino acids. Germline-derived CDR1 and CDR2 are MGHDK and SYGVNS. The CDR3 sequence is CASSTTTSTFF. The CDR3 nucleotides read TGTGCCAGCAGTACGACCACTTCGACTTTCTTT.

The CDR3 spells CSARGPGQYSNQPQHF. DNA of the CDR3: TGCAGTGCTAGAGGCCCGGGACAGTATAGCAATCAGCCCCAGCATTTT. This chain links TRBV20-1 with TRBJ1-5, with 7 bases matching TRBD1. The CDR3 spans 16 residues. Germline V CDR1 and CDR2: DFQATT, SNEGSKA (reference sequence). The trim removed 1 base at V and 0 bases at J, leaving 6 bases unmatched.

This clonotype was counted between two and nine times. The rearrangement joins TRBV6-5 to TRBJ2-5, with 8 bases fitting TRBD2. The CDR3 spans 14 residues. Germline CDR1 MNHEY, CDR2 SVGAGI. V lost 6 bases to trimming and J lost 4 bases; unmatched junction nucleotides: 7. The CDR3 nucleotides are TGTGCCAGCAGAACGGGGGGGCCTTTAGAGACCCAGTACTTC. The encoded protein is CASRTGGPLETQYF.

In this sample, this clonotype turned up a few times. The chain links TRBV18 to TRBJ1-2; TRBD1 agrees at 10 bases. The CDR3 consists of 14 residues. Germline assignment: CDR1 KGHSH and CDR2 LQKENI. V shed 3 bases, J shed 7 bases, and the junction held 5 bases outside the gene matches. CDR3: CASSPPGTGVGYTF. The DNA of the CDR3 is TGTGCCAGCTCACCTCCCGGGACAGGGGTTGGCTACACCTTC.

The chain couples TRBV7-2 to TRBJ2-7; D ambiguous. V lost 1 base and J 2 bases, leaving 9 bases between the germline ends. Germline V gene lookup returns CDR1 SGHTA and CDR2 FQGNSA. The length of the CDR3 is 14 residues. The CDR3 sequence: CASSLGGDAYEQYF. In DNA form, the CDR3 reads TGTGCCAGCAGCTTAGGGGGTGATGCCTACGAGCAGTACTTC.

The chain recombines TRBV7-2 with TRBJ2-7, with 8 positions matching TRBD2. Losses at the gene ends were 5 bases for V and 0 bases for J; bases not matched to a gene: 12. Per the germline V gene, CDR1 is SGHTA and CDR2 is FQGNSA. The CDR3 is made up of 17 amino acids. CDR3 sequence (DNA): TGTGCCAGCAGCCTGAGGGGTCCGGGGGGGAGCTCCTACGAGCAGTACGTC. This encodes CASSLRGPGGSSYEQYV.

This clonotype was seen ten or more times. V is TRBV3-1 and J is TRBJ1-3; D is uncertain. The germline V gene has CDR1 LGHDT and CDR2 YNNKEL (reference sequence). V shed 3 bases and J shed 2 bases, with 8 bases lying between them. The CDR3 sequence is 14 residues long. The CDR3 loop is CASSHLTAGNTIYF. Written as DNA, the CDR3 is TGTGCCAGCAGCCACTTGACGGCTGGAAACACCATATATTTT. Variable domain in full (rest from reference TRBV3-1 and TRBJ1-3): DTAVSQTPKYLVTQMGNDKSIKCEQNLGHDTMYWYKQDSKKFLKIMFSYNNKELIINETVPNRFSPKSPDKAHLNLHINSLELGDSAVYFCASSHLTAGNTIYFGEGSWLTVV.

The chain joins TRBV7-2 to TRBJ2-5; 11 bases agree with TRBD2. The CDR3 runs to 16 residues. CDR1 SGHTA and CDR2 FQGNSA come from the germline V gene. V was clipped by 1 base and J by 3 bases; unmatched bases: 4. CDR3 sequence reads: CASSLGLAGGEETQYF. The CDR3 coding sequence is TGTGCCAGCAGCTTAGGCCTAGCGGGGGGTGAAGAGACCCAGTACTTC.

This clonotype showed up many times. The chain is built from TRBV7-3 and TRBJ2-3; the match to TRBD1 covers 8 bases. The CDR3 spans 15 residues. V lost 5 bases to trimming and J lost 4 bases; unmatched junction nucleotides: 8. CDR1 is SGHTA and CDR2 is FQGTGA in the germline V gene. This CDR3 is CASSIQGTGADTQYF. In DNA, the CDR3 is TGTGCCAGCAGCATACAGGGGACAGGTGCAGATACGCAGTATTTT. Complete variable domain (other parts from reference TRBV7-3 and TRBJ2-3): GAGVSQTPSNKVTEKGKYVELRCDPISGHTALYWYRQSLGQGPEFLIYFQGTGAADDSGLPNDRFFAVRPEGSVSTLKIQRTERGDSAVYLCASSIQGTGADTQYFGPGTRLTVL.

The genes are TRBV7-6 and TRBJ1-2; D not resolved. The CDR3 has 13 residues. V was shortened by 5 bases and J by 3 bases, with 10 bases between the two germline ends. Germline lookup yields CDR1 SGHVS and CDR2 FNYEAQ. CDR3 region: CASSAGVHYGYTF. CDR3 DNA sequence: TGTGCCAGCAGCGCCGGTGTTCACTATGGCTACACCTTC.

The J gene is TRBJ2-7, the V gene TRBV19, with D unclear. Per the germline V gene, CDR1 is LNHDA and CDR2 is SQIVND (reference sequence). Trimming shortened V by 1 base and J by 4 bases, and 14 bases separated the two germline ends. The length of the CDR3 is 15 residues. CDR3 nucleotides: TGTGCCAGTAGTATAGGCTTATCACCCGCATACGAGCAGTACTTC. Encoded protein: CASSIGLSPAYEQYF. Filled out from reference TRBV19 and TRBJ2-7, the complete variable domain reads DGGITQSPKYLFRKEGQNVTLSCEQNLNHDAMYWYRQDPGQGLRLIYYSQIVNDFQKGDIAEGYSVSREKKESFPLTVTSAQKNPTAFYLCASSIGLSPAYEQYFGPGTRLTVT.